What follows is one TCR beta chain and its context. V lost 7 bases and J lost 8, with 11 bases in between. Germline CDR1 and CDR2: DFQATT and SNEGSKA (reference sequence). This CDR3 contains 11 residues. As originally analysed: Estimated nucleated cell counts came from reference gene primer amplification. The assay was immunoSEQ multiplex PCR, and TCRdb's table has in-frame clones only and misses some. The V and J calls and clone size come from that table; D and trimming were worked out from the DNA. The sample has 65,000 to 95,000 clones; around 81% are singletons. This sample stems from a study of blood T cell repertoires in COVID-19. Study-wide background: Material from acute and convalescent COVID-19 was sourced from the United States, Italy and Spain. PBMCs, B-cell-depleted T cells, or T cells were the source of the cDNA or gDNA that made up the material.

Source material: peripheral blood. The chain recombines TRBV20-1 with TRBJ1-4; the D gene is possibly TRBD1 (5 bases). This clonotype was sampled from a man older than 75 with active or convalescent COVID-19. The CDR3 DNA reads as TGCAGTGGGCTCGGGGGGGAAAAACTGTTTTTT. Translation: CSGLGGEKLFF.